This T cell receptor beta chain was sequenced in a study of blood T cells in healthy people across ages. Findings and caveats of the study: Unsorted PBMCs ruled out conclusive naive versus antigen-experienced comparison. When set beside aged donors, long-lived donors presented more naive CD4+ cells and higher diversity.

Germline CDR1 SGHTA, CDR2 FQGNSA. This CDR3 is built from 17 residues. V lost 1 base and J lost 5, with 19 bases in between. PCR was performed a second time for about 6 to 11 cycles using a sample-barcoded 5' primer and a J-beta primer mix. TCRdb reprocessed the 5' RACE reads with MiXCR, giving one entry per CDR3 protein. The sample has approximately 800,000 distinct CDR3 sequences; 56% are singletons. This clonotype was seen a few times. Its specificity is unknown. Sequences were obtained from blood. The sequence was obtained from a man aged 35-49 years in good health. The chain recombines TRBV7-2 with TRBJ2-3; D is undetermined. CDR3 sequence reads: CASSLGDSRFFGDTQYF. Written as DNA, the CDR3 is TGTGCCAGCAGCTTAGGGGATAGTAGGTTTTTCGGAGATACGCAGTATTTT.